The rows below give T cell receptor beta chains drawn from one sample of a study of human T cells and chemical hapten exposure. One entry per CDR3 protein, called by TCRdb with MiXCR from the RACE reads. The sample yields 180,000 or so distinct CDR3 sequences, about 14% seen once. The source was whole blood, collected in connection with sensitization to the hapten diphenylcyclopropenone (DPC). The receptors were gathered from a woman aged 25-40 years with alopecia areata. Some clones in this sample may be carry-over from other donors' samples. The CDR3 runs from the conserved cysteine through the conserved F or W. The D gene is left open where the match is weak. For some rows the clone size is stated as once, few or many, or as a class when expanded; others skip it.

clone_size j_call d_call v_call cdr3_nt cdr3_aa
few TRBJ1-2 - TRBV5-1 TGCGCCAGCACTATCGACCCTAACTATGGCTACACCTTC CASTIDPNYGYTF
- TRBJ2-1 TRBD2 TRBV20-1 TGCAGTGCTAGATTCGGACTAGCGGGAGCGGGGGAGCAGTTCTTC CSARFGLAGAGEQFF
few TRBJ1-2 - TRBV4-1 TGCGCCAGCAGCCAAGATACCGGAGCTAACTATGGCTACACCTTC CASSQDTGANYGYTF
- TRBJ2-1 TRBD1 TRBV10-3 TGTGCCATCAGCCGGGACAGCTCCTACAATGAGCAGTTCTTC CAISRDSSYNEQFF
- TRBJ2-7 TRBD1 TRBV12-3/TRBV12-4 TGTGCCAGCAGTCGCCTGATCGGGACAGGGTCCTCCTACGAGCAGTACTTC CASSRLIGTGSSYEQYF
- TRBJ1-1 TRBD1 TRBV7-9 TGTGCCAGCAGCCGGCCGGGACAGCACACTGAAGCTTTCTTT CASSRPGQHTEAFF
- TRBJ2-3 - TRBV28 TGTGCCAGCAGTTCCTACCTAGAAAATAATGCAGATACGCAGTATTTT CASSSYLENNADTQYF
few TRBJ2-2 - TRBV29-1 TGCAGCGTTGGATGGGTTCTCGGCGGGGAGCTGTTTTTT CSVGWVLGGELFF
- TRBJ2-2 TRBD2 TRBV9 TGTGCCAGCAGCGTCTCTAGCGGGAGATTATCCGGGGAGCTGTTTTTT CASSVSSGRLSGELFF
few TRBJ1-4 TRBD1 TRBV10-3 TGTGCCACTGGGACAGGAGATAATGAAAAACTGTTTTTT CATGTGDNEKLFF
- TRBJ2-7 - TRBV12-5 TGTGCTAGTGGTTTGGTGCACCACAGGGGACTCGCTTACATCTACGAGCAGTACTTC CASGLVHHRGLAYIYEQYF
- TRBJ1-2 - TRBV30 TGTGCCTGGAGTGCTCGGGGCGGTCGAGATGGCTACACCTTC CAWSARGGRDGYTF
many TRBJ2-5 TRBD2 TRBV7-8 TGTGCCAGCAGCTTAGCGGGAGGGATCCAAGAGACCCAGTACTTC CASSLAGGIQETQYF
- TRBJ1-3 - TRBV6-2/TRBV6-3 TGTGCCAGCAGTTATCCCAGCTCTGGAAACACCATATATTTT CASSYPSSGNTIYF
few TRBJ1-2 TRBD1 TRBV6-2/TRBV6-3 TGTGCCAGCTGCTGGGACAGGAACTATGGCTACACCTTC CASCWDRNYGYTF
- TRBJ2-3 TRBD2 TRBV18 TGTGCCAGCTCACCACGCGGGACTAGCGGGGCAGATACGCAGTATTTT CASSPRGTSGADTQYF
few TRBJ2-5 - TRBV2 TGTGCCAGCAATATTCTGGGGAGAGAGACCCAGTACTTC CASNILGRETQYF
few TRBJ1-3 - TRBV7-8 TGTGCCAGCAGCCTGGACTACTCTGGAAACACCATATATTTT CASSLDYSGNTIYF
few TRBJ2-7 - TRBV6-5 TGTGCCAGCAGTTACTCGATTGGGGGTAGCTCCTACGAGCAGTACTTC CASSYSIGGSSYEQYF
- TRBJ1-5 - TRBV20-1 TGCAGTGCTAGCGCAGGGGACGGCAATCAGCCCCAGCATTTT CSASAGDGNQPQHF
- TRBJ2-6 - TRBV6-2/TRBV6-3 TGTGCCAGCAGTCCCCAGAATGAGAACAGGAACTCTGGGGCCAACGTCCTGACTTTC CASSPQNENRNSGANVLTF
many TRBJ2-6 - TRBV7-3 TGTGCCAGCAGCTTAAACTCTGGGGCCAACGTCCTGACTTTC CASSLNSGANVLTF
many TRBJ2-7 - TRBV6-2/TRBV6-3 TGTGCCAGCAGGATTAAATCCGAGCAGTACTTC CASRIKSEQYF
few TRBJ1-5 TRBD1 TRBV18 TGTGCCAGCTCCCGGGGACAGGGGAAGGATCAGCCCCAGCATTTT CASSRGQGKDQPQHF